This TCR beta chain came from a study of T cell responses to AZD1222 COVID-19 vaccine (dated by TCRdb to the early 2020s). About the investigation overall: A total of 230 to 250 trial participants underwent TCR sequencing, of whom 200 to 220 received two doses of AZD1222 and about 25 received two doses of the MenACWY control vaccine. Trial participants were enrolled by age into 18-55, 56-69 and 70-plus year subgroups, with around 140, 26 and 57 TCR-sequenced participants respectively. Overall results and qualifications from the work: Reportedly, almost half of the unique spike-specific TCRs recognized epitopes lying outside the regions that are mutated in the B.1.351 and B.1.1.7 variants. Spike-specific TCR breadth and depth rose significantly after two AZD1222 doses compared with day 0 and with MenACWY recipients. The 56-69-year group was small, and its depth increase did not reach significance, likely because of low power. The whole spike protein was spanned by vaccine-associated CD4 TCRs, and dominant responses were seen in regions 160-218 and 743-854. Conclusions about previously exposed vaccinees are limited, since just six AZD1222 recipients were seropositive for SARS-CoV-2 at baseline. Participants were mostly white British, with more females than males. The authors suggested clonal diversity may have been underestimated. No day 14 peak-response samples were available, so repertoires were characterized only after the peak T cell response.

Explained via the paper, the time point label denotes: about 28 days (+/-7) after the second vaccine dose. AZD1222 recipients whose second dose came at about 4 weeks and those whose second dose came at about 12 weeks were combined into one group, since spike-specific TCR depth and breadth did not differ between the two schedules. Vaccinee samples were obtained from the UK trials COV001 and COV002, which included a single-blind randomized controlled phase 2/3 trial of AZD1222 (ChAdOx1 nCoV-19) in healthy adults. For TCRbeta chain sequencing, PBMC samples were collected from trial participants at day 0 and at day 28 after the second dose. The CDR3 regions of human TCRbeta chains were subjected to immunosequencing. Under the source paper's analysis protocol: TCRs in the repertoires were compared against a reference library of SARS-CoV-2-specific TCRs that had been generated with the MIRA antigen-specificity platform. Breadth was defined as the fraction of unique TCRs that were SARS-CoV-2-associated. Depth was defined as the fraction of total T cells that were SARS-CoV-2-associated. Using the MIRA data, every spike-specific TCR was mapped to the spike region that the TCR reacted to and assigned to either a CD4 or a CD8 class. Log10-transformed breadth and depth values were compared by one-way ANOVA with Sidak's multiple comparisons tests. The immuneACCESS repertoire file appears here via TCRdb, limited to in-frame rearrangements. These files lack a portion of the clones; in checked studies, under half of the deficit traces to unresolved V genes, and the cause of the others is not known. V, J and clone size are those of that table, while D and trimming were read from the DNA. Here the sample has about 86,000 clones; roughly 90% occur a single time. The ten largest clonotypes hold about 5.7% of the sample.

V is pared back by 6 bases and J by 0 bases, with 15 bases lying between the germline termini. From the cysteine up to the phenylalanine, the CDR3 has a length of 16 residues. Only the CDR3 portion is preserved as DNA: 48 bases, with reading frame beginning at the first base. CDR1 and CDR2 were assigned from the germline V gene (reference sequence) as MNHEY and SMNVEV. In its sample, this clone was seen once. Its antigen is currently not known. Base qualities were left out, and no much larger clone turns up one base away. The TCR comes from an adult who received the AZD1222 COVID-19 vaccine. This specimen was peripheral blood, taken 28 days after the second AZD1222 dose. The sequence joins TRBV27 to TRBJ2-1; the D region possibly corresponds to TRBD1 (6 bases align). DNA sequence: TGTGCCAGCAGGGGAGAGGGCAGGGGCTCCTACAATGAGCAGTTCTTC. Its translation reads: CASRGEGRGSYNEQFF.